A single sample is the source of the 17 T cell receptor beta chains below, sequenced in a study of cytomegalovirus exposure and HLA in healthy donors. Amplification used 60 Vbeta primers and 13 Jbeta primers. Using immunoSEQ multiplex PCR, the repertoire was profiled, and TCRdb retains in-frame clones only, with some absent. The repertoire consists of 200,000 to 250,000 clones, with less than 85% occurring once and the leading ten covering around 0.2%. Material for sequencing was PBMCs. The receptor set was obtained from a girl aged 2 to 9 in good health and CMV-seronegative.

The CDR3 DNA sequence: TGTGCCAGTAGTATTCGGACAGGGGAAGCTTTCTTT. Encoded protein: CASSIRTGEAFF. The V gene is TRBV19, the J gene TRBJ1-1; 8 positions agree with TRBD1. Looked up from germline, CDR1 is LNHDA and CDR2 is SQIVND (reference sequence). Trimming took 3 bases from V and 8 from J; bases not matched to a gene: 2. The CDR3 is 12 residues long. Full variable domain (outside the CDR3, taken from reference TRBV19 and TRBJ1-1): DGGITQSPKYLFRKEGQNVTLSCEQNLNHDAMYWYRQDPGQGLRLIYYSQIVNDFQKGDIAEGYSVSREKKESFPLTVTSAQKNPTAFYLCASSIRTGEAFFGQGTRLTVV.

The J gene is TRBJ1-1, the V gene TRBV18; D is unresolved. The V end was cut by 1 base, the J end by 0 bases, with 6 bases between. CDR1 is KGHSH and CDR2 is LQKENI in the germline V gene. There are 14 residues in the CDR3. Written as DNA, the CDR3 is TGTGCCAGCTCACCACAGGCGGTGAACACTGAAGCTTTCTTT. This translates into CASSPQAVNTEAFF.

The V call is TRBV6-6, the J call TRBJ1-5, with 7 bases fitting TRBD1. The junction had 0 bases not matched to a gene; V was cut back by 9 bases and J by 1 base. This CDR3 spans 12 amino acids. From germline, CDR1 is MNHNY and CDR2 SVGAGI (reference sequence). CDR3 loop: CARGQSNQPQHF. The CDR3 DNA reads as TGTGCCAGGGGACAGAGCAATCAGCCCCAGCATTTT.

V usage is TRBV5-1 and J usage is TRBJ2-5; no firm D call. The CDR3 spans 12 residues. V lost 4 bases to trimming and J lost 3 bases, with 7 bases between them. Germline V gene lookup returns CDR1 SGHRS and CDR2 YFSETQ. The CDR3, as DNA: TGCGCCAGCAGCCGAGCTGAAGAGACCCAGTACTTC. Translated, it gives CASSRAEETQYF.

V gene TRBV7-2 combines with J gene TRBJ2-1; 9 nucleotides agree with TRBD2. This CDR3 comprises 15 residues. From germline, CDR1 is SGHTA and CDR2 FQGNSA. The junction had 9 bases not matched to a gene; V was cut back by 5 bases and J by 7 bases. The CDR3, as DNA: TGTGCCAGCAGCCTCGTAGGACTAGCGTTAAATGAGCAGTTCTTC. This encodes CASSLVGLALNEQFF.

This clone was seen just once. V usage is TRBV5-6 and J usage is TRBJ1-6, with D hard to call. The CDR3 length is 15 residues. Trimming left V 5 bases short and J 7 bases short, with 16 bases between. In germline, CDR1 is SGHDT, CDR2 YYEEEE. CDR3: CASRPRSPPNSPLHF. For the CDR3, the DNA is TGTGCCAGCAGACCTCGGTCCCCACCCAATTCACCCCTCCACTTT.

This clone was observed a single time. The genes are TRBV6-1 and TRBJ1-4, with 8 bases aligning to TRBD1. The CDR3 spans 15 residues. CDR1 MNHNS and CDR2 SASEGT come from the germline V gene. J lost 0 bases, V lost 8 bases, and 5 bases had no gene match. The CDR3 sequence: CASATGAATNEKLFF. In DNA form, the CDR3 reads TGTGCCAGCGCGACAGGGGCCGCAACTAATGAAAAACTGTTTTTT.

This clone has a handful of counts. The gene calls are TRBV10-3 and TRBJ2-7; D perhaps matches TRBD1 (6 bases). Trimming pared 3 bases from V and 4 bases from J, leaving 7 bases between. CDR3 length: 12 amino acids. Germline CDR1 reads ENHRY; CDR2 reads SYGVKD. The DNA of the CDR3 is TGTGCCATCAGTGAAACAGGGTACGAGCAGTACTTC. Translated: CAISETGYEQYF.

The chain links TRBV4-1 to TRBJ2-2; 8 bases are shared with TRBD1. The CDR3 contains 15 residues. J lost 3 bases, V lost 1 base, and 1 base had no gene match. Germline CDR1 is MGHRA and CDR2 is YSYEKL. CDR3 sequence: CASSQADRDTGELFF. In nucleotides, the CDR3 is TGCGCCAGCAGCCAAGCGGACAGGGACACCGGGGAGCTGTTTTTT.

This clone was picked up one time. The rearrangement uses TRBV6-1 and TRBJ1-5; 9 nucleotides line up with TRBD1. The CDR3 has 18 amino acids. After removal of 4 bases from V and 4 bases from J, the junction contained 14 bases not matched to a gene. CDR1 and CDR2 (germline): MNHNS, SASEGT. The CDR3 spells CASSVPSGTGPRNQPQHF. In nucleotides, the CDR3 is TGTGCCAGCAGTGTCCCTTCCGGGACAGGGCCTAGAAATCAGCCCCAGCATTTT.

V and J are TRBV18 and TRBJ2-3, with a weak D call TRBD1 (6 bases). With 5 bases removed from V and 0 bases from J, the gap between germline ends came to 15 bases. This CDR3 is built from 16 residues. Germline CDR1 KGHSH, CDR2 LQKENI. The CDR3 DNA reads TGTGCCAGCTCATCTTCGACAGGACCTAGCACAGATACGCAGTATTTT. Translating gives CASSSSTGPSTDTQYF.

This chain joins TRBV5-5 and TRBJ2-1; 13 bases are shared with TRBD2. The CDR3 spans 15 residues. Germline V lookup: CDR1 SGHKS, CDR2 YYEKEE (reference sequence). Germline trimming cut 3 bases from V and 8 bases from J; bases unmatched to any gene: 5. The CDR3 spells CASSSPTSGRDEQFF. Written as DNA, the CDR3 is TGTGCCAGCAGCTCCCCCACTAGCGGGAGGGATGAGCAGTTCTTC.

This clone was counted between two and nine times. The rearrangement uses TRBV14 and TRBJ2-3; 11 bases match TRBD2. The trim removed 2 bases at V and 5 bases at J, leaving 6 bases unmatched. The CDR3 is 16 residues long. Germline V gives CDR1 SGHDN, CDR2 FVKESK. The CDR3 region is CASSQLAGGPIDTQYF. The CDR3 DNA reads as TGTGCCAGCAGCCAATTAGCGGGAGGGCCCATAGATACGCAGTATTTT.

V usage is TRBV2 and J usage is TRBJ2-7; D is ambiguous. V was trimmed by 1 base and J by 6 bases, leaving 4 bases between them. The CDR3 has 11 amino acids. The V gene's germline CDR1 is SNHLY and CDR2 FYNNEI. The DNA of the CDR3 is TGTGCCAGCAGTGAAGTCCTCGAGCAGTACTTC. Protein product: CASSEVLEQYF.

The chain has TRBV5-1 and TRBJ1-1; D remains ambiguous. Germline V gene sequence: CDR1 SGHRS, CDR2 YFSETQ. The CDR3 is made up of 12 amino acids. Trimming shortened V by 5 bases and J by 2 bases, and 7 bases separated the two germline ends. The CDR3: CASRGVNTEAFF. The CDR3 DNA sequence: TGCGCCAGCAGGGGAGTCAACACTGAAGCTTTCTTT. Filled out from reference TRBV5-1 and TRBJ1-1, the complete variable domain reads KAGVTQTPRYLIKTRGQQVTLSCSPISGHRSVSWYQQTPGQGLQFLFEYFSETQRNKGNFPGRFSGRQFSNSRSEMNVSTLELGDSALYLCASRGVNTEAFFGQGTRLTVV.

The genes are TRBV7-9 and TRBJ2-3; TRBD2 matches at 7 bases. V was pared by 3 bases and J by 0 bases, with 9 bases of the junction left unmatched. This CDR3 spans 17 amino acids. Germline V gives CDR1 SEHNR, CDR2 FQNEAQ (reference sequence). CDR3 loop: CASSFLRDYESTDTQYF. The CDR3 nucleotides are TGTGCCAGCAGCTTCCTCCGGGACTACGAAAGCACAGATACGCAGTATTTT.

J is TRBJ2-2 and V is TRBV6-1; 7 positions match TRBD2. With V trimmed by 3 bases and J by 7 bases, 14 bases remained unmatched. The germline V gene has CDR1 MNHNS and CDR2 SASEGT. The CDR3 is 17 residues long. The CDR3 DNA sequence: TGTGCCAGCAGTGACATGGGCGGGAGAATCATTATCGGGGAGCTGTTTTTT. This codes for CASSDMGGRIIIGELFF.